The T cell receptor beta chain under discussion was sequenced for a study of vaccination effects on CD4 cells after COVID-19. Sequencing used immunoSEQ multiplex PCR; TCRdb keeps in-frame clones, though not all of them. The sample records tens of thousands of clones, around 74% being singletons. The study, taken as a whole, reports: In healthy vaccinees, only 1 of 255 vaccine-induced clones cross-reacted with common cold coronaviruses.

ViraFEST used viral peptide pools to expand antigen-specific CD4+ T cells before sequencing. Cells that had been cultured for 9 to 10 days were the source of isolated CD4+ T cells. Previously uninfected by SARS-CoV-2, the vaccine recipients also showed negative nucleocapsid antibodies. Wells each received 2 million or so PBMC, cultured with approximately 9 IU/ml IL-2 and 9.5 to 10 ug/ml peptides. In the cultures, half the medium was exchanged for IL-2 medium on days 3 and 7. CDR3 length: 17 amino acids. Of note for this clone: Its antigen is not known.

J is TRBJ2-3 and V is TRBV21-1; the D call of TRBD2 is as the table states it, not checked on the DNA. TRBV21-1 is marked as a pseudogene. The material sequenced was CD4+ T cells from PBMCs cultured with HCoV-NL63 spike peptides, taken before COVID-19 vaccination. This sequence was found in a human donor who received a COVID-19 vaccine. CDR3 coding DNA: TGTGCCAGCAGCAAACGGGCGGGGAAGTGGCGCACAGATACGCAGTATTTT. Its translation is CASSKRAGKWRTDTQYF.